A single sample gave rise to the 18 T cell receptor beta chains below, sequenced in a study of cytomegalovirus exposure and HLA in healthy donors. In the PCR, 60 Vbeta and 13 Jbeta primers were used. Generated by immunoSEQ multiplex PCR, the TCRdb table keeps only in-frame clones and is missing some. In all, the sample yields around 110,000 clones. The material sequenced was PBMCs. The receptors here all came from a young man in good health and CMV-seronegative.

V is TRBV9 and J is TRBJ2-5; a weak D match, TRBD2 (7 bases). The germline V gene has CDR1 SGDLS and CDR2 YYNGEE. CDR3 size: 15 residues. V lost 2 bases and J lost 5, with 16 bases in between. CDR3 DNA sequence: TGTGCCAGCAGCGTCCAACAGGGAGGGCTGGAGACCCAGTACTTC. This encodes CASSVQQGGLETQYF.

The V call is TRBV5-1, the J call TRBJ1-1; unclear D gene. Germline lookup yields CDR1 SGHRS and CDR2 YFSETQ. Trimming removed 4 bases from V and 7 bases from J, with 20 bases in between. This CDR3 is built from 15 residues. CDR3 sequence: CASSANRGPGSEAFF. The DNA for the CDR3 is TGCGCCAGCAGCGCAAATAGAGGGCCGGGCAGTGAAGCTTTCTTT.

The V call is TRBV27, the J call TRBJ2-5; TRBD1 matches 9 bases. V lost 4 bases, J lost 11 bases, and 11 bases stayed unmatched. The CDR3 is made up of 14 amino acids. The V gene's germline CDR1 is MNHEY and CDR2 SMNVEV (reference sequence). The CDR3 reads CASSSPGQGKEQYF. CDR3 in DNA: TGTGCCAGCAGTTCGCCGGGACAGGGTAAGGAGCAGTACTTC.

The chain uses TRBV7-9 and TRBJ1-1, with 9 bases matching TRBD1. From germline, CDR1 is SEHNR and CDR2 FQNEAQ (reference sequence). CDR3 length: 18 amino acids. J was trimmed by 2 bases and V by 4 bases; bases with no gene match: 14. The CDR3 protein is CASSSTGTGPRSNTEAFF. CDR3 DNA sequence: TGTGCCAGCAGCTCCACCGGGACAGGGCCTCGATCCAACACTGAAGCTTTCTTT.

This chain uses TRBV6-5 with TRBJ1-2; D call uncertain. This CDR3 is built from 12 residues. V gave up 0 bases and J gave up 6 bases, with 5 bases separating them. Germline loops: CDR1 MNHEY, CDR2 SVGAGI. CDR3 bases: TGTGCCAGCAGTTACTCCGGGGATGGCTACACCTTC. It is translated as CASSYSGDGYTF.

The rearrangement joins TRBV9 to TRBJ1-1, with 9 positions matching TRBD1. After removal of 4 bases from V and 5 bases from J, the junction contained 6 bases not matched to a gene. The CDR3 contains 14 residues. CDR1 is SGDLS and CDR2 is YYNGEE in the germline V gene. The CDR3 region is CASSFSTGGTEAFF. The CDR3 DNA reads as TGTGCCAGCAGCTTTTCGACAGGGGGGACTGAAGCTTTCTTT.

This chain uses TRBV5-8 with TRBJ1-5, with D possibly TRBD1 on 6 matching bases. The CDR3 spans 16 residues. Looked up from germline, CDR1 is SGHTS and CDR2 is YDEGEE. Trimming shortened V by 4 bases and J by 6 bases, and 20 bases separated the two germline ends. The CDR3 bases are TGTGCCAGCAGCGCCGCGGTGGGGGCCTGGGGTCAGCCCCAGCATTTT. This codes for CASSAAVGAWGQPQHF.

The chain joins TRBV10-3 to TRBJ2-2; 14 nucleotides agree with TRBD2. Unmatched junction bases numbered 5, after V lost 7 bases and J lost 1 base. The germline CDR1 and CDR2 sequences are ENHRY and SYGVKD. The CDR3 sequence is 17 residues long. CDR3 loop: CAIKGLAGAQNTGELFF. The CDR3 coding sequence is TGTGCCATCAAGGGACTAGCGGGGGCTCAGAACACCGGGGAGCTGTTTTTT.

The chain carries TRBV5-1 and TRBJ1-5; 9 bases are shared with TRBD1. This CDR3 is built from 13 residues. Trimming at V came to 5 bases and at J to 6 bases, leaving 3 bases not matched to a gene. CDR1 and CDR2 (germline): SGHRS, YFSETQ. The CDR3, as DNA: TGCGCCAGCAGTCGGACAGGGGTTCAGCCCCAGCATTTT. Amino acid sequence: CASSRTGVQPQHF.

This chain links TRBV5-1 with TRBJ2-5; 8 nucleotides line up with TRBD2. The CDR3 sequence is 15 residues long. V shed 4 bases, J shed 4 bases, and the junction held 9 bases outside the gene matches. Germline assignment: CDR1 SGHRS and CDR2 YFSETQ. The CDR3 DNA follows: TGCGCCAGCAGCCCTGGCGGGGGGAGAGGAGAGACCCAGTACTTC. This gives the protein CASSPGGGRGETQYF.

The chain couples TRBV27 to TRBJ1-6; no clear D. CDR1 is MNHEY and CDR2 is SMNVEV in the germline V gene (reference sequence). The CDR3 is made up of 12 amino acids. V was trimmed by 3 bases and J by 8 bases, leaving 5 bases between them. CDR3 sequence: CASSFGDSPLHF. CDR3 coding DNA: TGTGCCAGCAGTTTCGGGGATTCACCCCTCCACTTT.

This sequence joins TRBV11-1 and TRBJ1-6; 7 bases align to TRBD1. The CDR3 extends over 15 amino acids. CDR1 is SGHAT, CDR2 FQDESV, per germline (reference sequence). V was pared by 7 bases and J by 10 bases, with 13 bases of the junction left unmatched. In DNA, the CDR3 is TGTGCCAGCACCCTTCACAGGGGCGCGGAGTCACCCCTCCACTTT. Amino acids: CASTLHRGAESPLHF.

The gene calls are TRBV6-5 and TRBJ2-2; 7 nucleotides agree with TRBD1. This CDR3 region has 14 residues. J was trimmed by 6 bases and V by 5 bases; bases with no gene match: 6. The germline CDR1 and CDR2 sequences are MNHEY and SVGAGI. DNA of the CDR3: TGTGCCAGCAGTCCAACAGGGGCCCCCGGGGAGCTGTTTTTT. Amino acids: CASSPTGAPGELFF.

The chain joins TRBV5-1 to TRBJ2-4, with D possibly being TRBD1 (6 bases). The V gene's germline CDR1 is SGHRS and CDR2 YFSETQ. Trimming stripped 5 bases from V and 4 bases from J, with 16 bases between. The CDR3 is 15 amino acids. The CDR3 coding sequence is TGCGCCAGCAGTTTTACGGGACACACAAAAAACATTCAGTACTTC. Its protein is CASSFTGHTKNIQYF. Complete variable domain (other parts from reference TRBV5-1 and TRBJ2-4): KAGVTQTPRYLIKTRGQQVTLSCSPISGHRSVSWYQQTPGQGLQFLFEYFSETQRNKGNFPGRFSGRQFSNSRSEMNVSTLELGDSALYLCASSFTGHTKNIQYFGAGTRLSVL.

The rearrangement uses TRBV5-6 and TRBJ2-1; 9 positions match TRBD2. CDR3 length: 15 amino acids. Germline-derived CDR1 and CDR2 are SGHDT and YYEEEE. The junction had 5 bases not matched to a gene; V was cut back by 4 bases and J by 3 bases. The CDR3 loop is CASSPGLANYNEQFF. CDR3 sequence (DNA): TGTGCCAGCAGCCCGGGACTAGCAAACTACAATGAGCAGTTCTTC.

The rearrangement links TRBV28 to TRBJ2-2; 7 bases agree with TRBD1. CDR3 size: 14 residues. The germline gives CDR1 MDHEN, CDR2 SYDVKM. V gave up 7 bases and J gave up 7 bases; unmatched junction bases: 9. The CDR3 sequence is CASILRGHVGELFF. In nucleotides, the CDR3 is TGTGCCAGCATTTTGAGGGGGCATGTCGGGGAGCTGTTTTTT.

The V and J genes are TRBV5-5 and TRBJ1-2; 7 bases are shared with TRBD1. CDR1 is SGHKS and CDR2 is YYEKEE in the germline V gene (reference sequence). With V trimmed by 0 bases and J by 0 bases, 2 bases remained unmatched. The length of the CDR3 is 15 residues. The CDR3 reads CASSLGDSSNYGYTF. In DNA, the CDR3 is TGTGCCAGCAGCTTGGGGGACAGCTCTAACTATGGCTACACCTTC.

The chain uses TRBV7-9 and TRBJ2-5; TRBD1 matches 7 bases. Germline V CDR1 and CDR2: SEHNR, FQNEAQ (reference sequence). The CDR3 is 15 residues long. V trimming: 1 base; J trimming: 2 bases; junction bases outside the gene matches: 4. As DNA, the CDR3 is TGTGCCAGCAGCTTAGGGACAGGAGAGCAAGAGACCCAGTACTTC. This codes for CASSLGTGEQETQYF.